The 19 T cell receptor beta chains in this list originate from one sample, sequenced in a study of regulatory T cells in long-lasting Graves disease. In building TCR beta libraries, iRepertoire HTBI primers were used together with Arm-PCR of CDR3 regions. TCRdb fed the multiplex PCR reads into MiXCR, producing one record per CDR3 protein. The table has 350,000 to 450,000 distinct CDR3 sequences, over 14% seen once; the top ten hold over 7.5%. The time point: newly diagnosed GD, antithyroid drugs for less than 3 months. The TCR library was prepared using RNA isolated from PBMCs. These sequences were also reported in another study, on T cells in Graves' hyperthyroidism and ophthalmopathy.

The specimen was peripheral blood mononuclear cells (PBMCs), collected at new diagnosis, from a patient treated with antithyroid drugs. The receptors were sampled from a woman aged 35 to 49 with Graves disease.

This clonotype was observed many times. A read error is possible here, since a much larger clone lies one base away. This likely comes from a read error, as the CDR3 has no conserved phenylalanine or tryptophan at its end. CDR3 in amino acids: CASSAQTGTSGSKTQYL. In DNA form, the CDR3 reads TGTGCCAGCAGTGCACAAACCGGGACTAGCGGGAGTAAGACCCAGTACCTC. The chain is built from TRBV27 and TRBJ2-5; 14 nucleotides align to TRBD2. This CDR3 has 17 residues. V gave up 5 bases and J gave up 6 bases; unmatched junction bases: 11. Germline lookup yields CDR1 MNHEY and CDR2 SMNVEV (reference sequence).

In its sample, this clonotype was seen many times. As DNA, the CDR3 is TGTGCCAGCAGCGTATGGGGGGAAGGGGGAGCTCCTAACACTGAAGCTTTCTTT. Translated, it gives CASSVWGEGGAPNTEAFF. V gene TRBV28 combines with J gene TRBJ1-1; tentatively, D is TRBD1 (6 bases). Germline V gene lookup returns CDR1 MDHEN and CDR2 SYDVKM. Trimming left V 6 bases short and J 2 bases short, with 25 bases between. The CDR3 sequence is 18 residues long.

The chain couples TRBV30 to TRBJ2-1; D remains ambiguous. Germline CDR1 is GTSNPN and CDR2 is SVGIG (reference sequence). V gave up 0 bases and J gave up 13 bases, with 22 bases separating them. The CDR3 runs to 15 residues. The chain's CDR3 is CAWSVRVSAVNAQFF. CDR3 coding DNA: TGTGCCTGGAGTGTACGAGTTAGTGCCGTCAATGCTCAGTTCTTC.

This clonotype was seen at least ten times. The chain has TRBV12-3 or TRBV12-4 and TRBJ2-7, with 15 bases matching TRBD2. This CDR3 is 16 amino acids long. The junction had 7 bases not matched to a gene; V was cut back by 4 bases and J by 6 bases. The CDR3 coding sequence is TGTGCCAGCAGTTCCGGTCCGGGACTAGCGGGAGGCGAGCAGTACTTC. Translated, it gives CASSSGPGLAGGEQYF.

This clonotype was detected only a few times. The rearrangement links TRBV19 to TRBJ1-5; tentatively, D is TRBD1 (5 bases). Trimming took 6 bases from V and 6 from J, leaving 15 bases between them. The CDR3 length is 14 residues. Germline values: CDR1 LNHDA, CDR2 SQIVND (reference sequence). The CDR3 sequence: CASSVTGFGQPQHF. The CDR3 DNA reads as TGTGCCAGTAGCGTCACAGGTTTCGGTCAGCCCCAGCATTTT.

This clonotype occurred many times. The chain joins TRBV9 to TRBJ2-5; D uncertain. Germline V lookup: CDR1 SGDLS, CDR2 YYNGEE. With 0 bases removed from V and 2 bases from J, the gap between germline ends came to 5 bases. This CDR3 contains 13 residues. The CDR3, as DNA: TGTGCCAGCAGCGTAGCCCCTCAAGAGACCCAGTACTTC. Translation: CASSVAPQETQYF.

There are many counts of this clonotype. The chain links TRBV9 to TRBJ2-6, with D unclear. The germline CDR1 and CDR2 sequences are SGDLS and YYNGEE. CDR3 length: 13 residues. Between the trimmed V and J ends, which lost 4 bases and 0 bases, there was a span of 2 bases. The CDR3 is CASSSSGANVLTF. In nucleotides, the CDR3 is TGTGCCAGCAGCAGCTCTGGGGCCAACGTCCTGACTTTC.

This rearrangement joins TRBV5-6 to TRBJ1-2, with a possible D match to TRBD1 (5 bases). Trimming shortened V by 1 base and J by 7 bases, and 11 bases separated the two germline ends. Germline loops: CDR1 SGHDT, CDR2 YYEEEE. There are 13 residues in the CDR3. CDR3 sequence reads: CASSLYGGAGYTF. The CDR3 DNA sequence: TGTGCCAGCAGCTTGTATGGAGGGGCTGGCTACACCTTC.

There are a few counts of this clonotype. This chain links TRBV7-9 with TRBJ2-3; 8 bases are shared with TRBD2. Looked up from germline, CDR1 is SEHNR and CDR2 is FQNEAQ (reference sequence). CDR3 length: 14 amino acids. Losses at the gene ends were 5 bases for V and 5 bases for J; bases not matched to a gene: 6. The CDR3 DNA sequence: TGTGCCAGCAGCCGGGGCCGGGAGGGAGATACGCAGTATTTT. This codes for CASSRGREGDTQYF. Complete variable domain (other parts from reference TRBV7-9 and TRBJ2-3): DTGVSQNPRHKITKRGQNVTFRCDPISEHNRLYWYRQTLGQGPEFLTYFQNEAQLEKSRLLSDRFSAERPKGSFSTLEIQRTEQGDSAMYLCASSRGREGDTQYFGPGTRLTVL.

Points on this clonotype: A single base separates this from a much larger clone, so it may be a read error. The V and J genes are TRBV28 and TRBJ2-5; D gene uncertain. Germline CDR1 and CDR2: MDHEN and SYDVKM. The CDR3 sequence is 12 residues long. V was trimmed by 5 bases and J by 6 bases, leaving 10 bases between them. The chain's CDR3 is CASSTARQTQYF. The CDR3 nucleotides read TGTGCCAGCAGTACGGCACGGCAGACCCAGTACTTC.

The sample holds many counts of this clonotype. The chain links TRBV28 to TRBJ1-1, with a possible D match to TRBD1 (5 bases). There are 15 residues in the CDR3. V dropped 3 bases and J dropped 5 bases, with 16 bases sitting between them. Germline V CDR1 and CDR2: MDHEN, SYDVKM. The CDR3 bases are TGTGCCAGCAGTTTTCCGGGGCAGGGTTGGACTGAAGCTTTCTTT. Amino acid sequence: CASSFPGQGWTEAFF.

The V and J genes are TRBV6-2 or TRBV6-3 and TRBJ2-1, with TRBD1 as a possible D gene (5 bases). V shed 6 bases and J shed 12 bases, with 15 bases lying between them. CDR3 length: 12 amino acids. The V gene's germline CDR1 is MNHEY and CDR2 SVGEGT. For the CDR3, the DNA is TGTGCCAGCAGGAGCCAGGGTACGGGGCAGTTCTTC. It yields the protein CASRSQGTGQFF.

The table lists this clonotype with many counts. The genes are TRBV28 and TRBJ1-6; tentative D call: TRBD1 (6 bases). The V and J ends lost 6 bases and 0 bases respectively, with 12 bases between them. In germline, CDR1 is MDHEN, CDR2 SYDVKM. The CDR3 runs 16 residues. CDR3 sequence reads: CASRRGQLSYNSPLHF. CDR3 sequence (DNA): TGTGCCAGCAGGCGGGGGCAGCTCTCCTATAATTCACCCCTCCACTTT.

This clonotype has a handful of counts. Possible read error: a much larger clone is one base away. CDR3 nucleotide sequence: TGTGCCACCAGTGATTGGGAGGGAGTGAACACCGGGGAGCTGTTTTTT. Translation: CATSDWEGVNTGELFF. The chain joins TRBV24-1 to TRBJ2-2, with 7 bases lining up with TRBD2. The CDR3 is 16 amino acids. In germline, CDR1 is KGHDR, CDR2 SFDVKD. Trimming at V came to 2 bases and at J to 1 base, leaving 3 bases not matched to a gene.

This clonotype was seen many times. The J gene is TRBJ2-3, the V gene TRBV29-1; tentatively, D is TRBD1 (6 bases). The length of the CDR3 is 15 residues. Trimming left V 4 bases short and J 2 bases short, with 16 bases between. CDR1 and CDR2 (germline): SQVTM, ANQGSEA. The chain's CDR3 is CSVGLIQGPTDTQYF. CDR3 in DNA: TGCAGCGTTGGATTAATACAGGGACCCACAGATACGCAGTATTTT.

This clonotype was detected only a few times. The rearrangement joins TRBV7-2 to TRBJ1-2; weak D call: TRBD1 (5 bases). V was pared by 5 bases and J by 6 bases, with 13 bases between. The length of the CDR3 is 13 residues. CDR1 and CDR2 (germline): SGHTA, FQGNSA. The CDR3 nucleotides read TGTGCCAGCAGCGCACCCGGGGGGGATGGCTACACCTTC. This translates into CASSAPGGDGYTF.

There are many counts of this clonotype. In DNA, the CDR3 is TGTGCCAGCAGCGGCCTCATCACTAGCGGGATCGACAATGAGCAGTTCTTC. Translation: CASSGLITSGIDNEQFF. V is TRBV11-3 and J is TRBJ2-1, with TRBD2 identical over 10 bases. CDR3 length: 17 residues. Germline CDR1 reads SGHNT; CDR2 reads YENEEA. Trimming at V came to 5 bases and at J to 5 bases, leaving 12 bases not matched to a gene.

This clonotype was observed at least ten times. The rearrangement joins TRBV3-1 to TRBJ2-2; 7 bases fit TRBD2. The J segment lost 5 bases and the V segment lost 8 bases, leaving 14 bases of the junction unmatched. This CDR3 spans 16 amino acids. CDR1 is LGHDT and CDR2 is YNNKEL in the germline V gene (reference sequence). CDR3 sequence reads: CASHRGTGGGTGELFF. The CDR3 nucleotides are TGTGCCAGCCACCGGGGGACGGGAGGTGGTACCGGGGAGCTGTTTTTT. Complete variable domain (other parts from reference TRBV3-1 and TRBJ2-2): DTAVSQTPKYLVTQMGNDKSIKCEQNLGHDTMYWYKQDSKKFLKIMFSYNNKELIINETVPNRFSPKSPDKAHLNLHINSLELGDSAVYFCASHRGTGGGTGELFFGEGSRLTVL.

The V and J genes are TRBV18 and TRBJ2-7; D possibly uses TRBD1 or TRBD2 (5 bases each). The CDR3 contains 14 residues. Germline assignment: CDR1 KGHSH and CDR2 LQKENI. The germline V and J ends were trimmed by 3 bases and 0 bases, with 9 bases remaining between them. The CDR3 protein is CASSPGVSSYEQYF. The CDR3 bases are TGTGCCAGCTCACCGGGGGTATCCTCCTACGAGCAGTACTTC.